Here is one T cell receptor beta chain with its context. This clonotype has ten or more counts. Its recognized antigen is unknown. The sample holds no much larger clone one base away, and base qualities are not on file. The sample comes from a study of spatial heterogeneity in lung cancer (dated by TCRdb to about 2019). Context from the whole study: Beta-chain transcripts were consistently detected in greater numbers than alpha-chain transcripts, which likely reflected higher beta-chain transcript abundance. A strong correlation was found between TCR transcript counts in tumor regions and a T cell transcriptional module score from matched bulk RNA-seq. In the raw uncorrected reads, each unique combination of TCR and UMI appeared more than ten times on average. TCR alpha and beta repertoires were quantitatively compared across multiple tumor regions, matched nontumor lung and blood in non-small cell lung cancer. The study linked features of the TCR repertoire to counts of nonsynonymous mutations, which were determined by whole-exome sequencing of tumor tissue. Both alpha and beta chains were TCR-sequenced in samples taken at surgery, namely 220 tumor regions, around 61 matched nontumor lung samples and about 58 PBMC samples. The full study reports these points: Counts of ubiquitous and regional expanded TCRs were found to correlate with counts of ubiquitous and regional nonsynonymous mutations, respectively. The number of expanded intratumoral alpha and beta TCRs correlated with the tumor nonsynonymous mutation count. Confirming at a functional level the hypothesis that regional TCRs recognize regional mutations was considered to require additional single-cell paired TCR alpha and beta sequencing. Estimated TCR-seq coverage of tumor T cells was only 5.5% to 8% for alpha chains and 13% for beta chains.

Library preparation employed 5' RACE. TCRdb records NextSeq 500 as the sequencer. To allow correction of PCR and sequencing errors, the TCR library protocol tagged every TCR cDNA molecule with a unique molecular identifier. Per the original workflow: TCR identification, UMI-based error correction and CDR3 extraction were all carried out with Decombinator tools. Expanded TCRs were defined as those above a frequency of 2 per 1,000, corresponding to the top 1% of the tumor frequency distribution. Expanded tumor TCRs statistically deemed absent (corrected P<0.05) from at least one tumor region were classed as regional, and all other expanded tumor TCRs were classed as ubiquitous. Rényi diversity was computed with the R vegan package after subsampling each repertoire 100 times to 5,000 TCRs. CDR3 similarity networks were built from amino acid triplet string-kernel similarity, connecting CDR3s with pairwise similarity above 0.82. TCRdb handled the public reads itself, with Q25 trimming in fastp and clone calling in MiXCR, and kept productive beta chains. CDR3 protein duplicates are merged, each entry listing the most common genes and DNA. The V and J calls here are based on TCRdb, not the publication. The sample table contains more than 20,000 distinct CDR3 sequences; only one count was recorded for approximately 3% of them. 7.5% to 8% of the sample goes to the ten largest clones.

Sample time point, as interpreted from the label and publication: sample taken at primary tumor resection. The donors were approximately 70 patients from the lung TRACERx cohort who had early-stage, untreated non-small cell lung cancer. Whole RNA extracted from tumor and nontumor lung tissue, or from cryopreserved PBMC samples, was used for TCR sequencing without cell sorting. Only patients for whom sufficient RNA was available from at least two tumor regions were selected for TCR sequencing. Before being selected, tumor and adjacent nontumor lung specimens were reviewed by a lung pathologist. CDR1 DFQATT and CDR2 SNEGSKA are derived from the germline V gene (reference sequence). The CDR3 measures 14 amino acids from cysteine to phenylalanine. Left in the record is the CDR3 DNA by itself, 42 bases read in frame from the first base. V sheds 1 base and J sheds 2 bases, leaving 10 bases between their ends.

In this chain, TRBV20-1 is recombined with TRBJ2-3; the D gene identity is not certain. The sample here was lung tumor tissue, taken at surgery. The clonotype originates from a male donor with early-stage non-small cell lung cancer. The CDR3 region has the sequence CSARAGRNTDTQYF. The sequence in DNA is TGCAGTGCTAGAGCGGGCAGGAACACAGATACGCAGTATTTT.